This TCR beta chain was documented in a study of spatial heterogeneity in lung cancer (dated by TCRdb to between 2019 and 2020). The study in broad terms: More beta-chain than alpha-chain transcripts were consistently detected, likely reflecting higher beta-chain transcript abundance. A strong correlation was found between TCR transcript counts in tumor regions and a T cell transcriptional module score from matched bulk RNA-seq. In the raw uncorrected reads, each unique combination of TCR and UMI appeared more than ten times on average. TCR alpha and beta repertoires were quantitatively compared across multiple tumor regions, matched nontumor lung and blood in non-small cell lung cancer. TCR repertoire features were related to nonsynonymous mutation counts determined by whole-exome sequencing of tumor tissue. Both alpha and beta chains were TCR-sequenced in hundreds of tumor regions, 64 matched nontumor lung samples and approximately 50 PBMC samples obtained at surgery. Overall study results and their limits: TCR-seq coverage of tumor T cells was estimated at only roughly 7.7% for alpha chains and 12% to 15% for beta chains. Confirming at a functional level the hypothesis that regional TCRs recognize regional mutations was considered to require additional single-cell paired TCR alpha and beta sequencing. The tumor nonsynonymous mutation count correlated with the number of expanded alpha and beta TCRs within the tumor. The count of ubiquitous expanded TCRs correlated with the count of ubiquitous nonsynonymous mutations, and the count of regional expanded TCRs correlated with the count of regional nonsynonymous mutations.

Reading the label with the study, this specimen's time point is: sample taken at primary tumor resection. Donors were over 60 patients with early-stage, untreated non-small cell lung cancer from the lung TRACERx cohort. TCR sequencing used whole RNA extracted from tumor and nontumor lung tissue, or from cryopreserved PBMC samples, without cell sorting. A patient was chosen for TCR sequencing only when enough RNA was available from at least two tumor regions. Before selection, tumor and adjacent nontumor lung specimens were reviewed by a lung pathologist. The library was made by 5' RACE. TCRdb names NextSeq 500 as the instrument used. In the TCR library protocol, a unique molecular identifier was attached to each TCR cDNA molecule so that PCR and sequencing errors could be corrected. Per the source publication's procedure: TCR identification, UMI-based error correction and CDR3 extraction were performed with Decombinator tools. TCRs above a frequency of 2 per 1,000, corresponding to the top 1% of the tumor frequency distribution, were defined as expanded. Expanded tumor TCRs statistically deemed absent (corrected P<0.05) from at least one tumor region were classed as regional, and all other expanded tumor TCRs were classed as ubiquitous. Renyi diversity was computed with the R vegan package after each repertoire had been subsampled 100 times to 5,000 TCRs. CDR3 similarity networks were built from amino acid triplet string-kernel similarity, with CDR3s being connected when pairwise similarity was above 0.82. The raw public data were reprocessed by TCRdb itself: fastp quality trimming at Q25, MiXCR clonotype calling, in-frame beta chains only. Every distinct CDR3 protein forms one entry, paired with its most common genes and DNA. The V and J calls and clone size are TCRdb's, not the authors'. The sample yields about 22,000 distinct CDR3 sequences; around 8.8% were counted once. The top ten clonotypes cover just under 8% of the sample.

Comment on this clonotype: Its antigen is unknown. No quality values exist for individual bases; no much larger clone is one base distant.

From cysteine to phenylalanine, the CDR3 is 14 amino acids long. CDR3 DNA only is kept here, 42 bases in frame from base 1. The origin of this receptor is a male donor with early-stage non-small cell lung cancer. The chain joins TRBV21-1 to TRBJ1-1; the table's D gene call, TRBD1, was not cross checked with the DNA. TRBV21-1 is described as a pseudogene. The sample here was lung tumor tissue, taken at surgery. CDR3 sequence: CASSATGGAAEAFF. The sequence in DNA is TGTGCCAGCAGCGCAACAGGGGGCGCGGCTGAAGCTTTCTTT.